These 29 T cell receptor beta chains came from one sample sequenced in a study of identical twins. TCRdb processed the 5' RACE reads anew with MiXCR; each CDR3 protein has one entry. The table has about 300,000 distinct CDR3 sequences, around an eighth seen once. These records were also assigned to another study, of yellow fever vaccine responses in identical twins.

The sequenced sample was CD8+ T cells sorted from blood. All receptors derive from a woman aged 18-29 years in good health.

This clonotype was found a few times. The genes are TRBV28 and TRBJ2-1; tentatively, D is TRBD2 (6 bases). CDR1 is MDHEN, CDR2 SYDVKM, per germline. V was clipped by 5 bases and J by 0 bases, with 14 bases between them. There are 16 residues in the CDR3. The CDR3 sequence is CASSTKRVSSYNEQFF. CDR3 DNA: TGTGCCAGCAGTACCAAGCGGGTGAGCTCCTACAATGAGCAGTTCTTC.

The CDR3 nucleotides are TGTGCCAGCAGCCCTGGGGGGTCGCCCCAGCATTTT. This codes for CASSPGGSPQHF. The chain uses TRBV5-6 and TRBJ1-5, with a possible D match to TRBD1 (5 bases). CDR1 is SGHDT, CDR2 YYEEEE, per germline. The CDR3 is made up of 12 amino acids. With 4 bases removed from V and 9 bases from J, the gap between germline ends came to 11 bases.

The chain is built from TRBV11-2 and TRBJ2-3; 8 bases match TRBD2. The V and J ends lost 4 bases and 0 bases, in that order; junction bases with no gene match: 9. The CDR3 has 17 residues. The germline V gene has CDR1 SGHAT and CDR2 FQNNGV. The CDR3 reads CASSSLLSSGSTDTQYF. The CDR3 nucleotides are TGTGCCAGCAGCTCCCTCTTATCTAGCGGGAGCACAGATACGCAGTATTTT. The entire variable domain, with the rest obtained from reference TRBV11-2 and TRBJ2-3, is as follows: EAGVAQSPRYKIIEKRQSVAFWCNPISGHATLYWYQQILGQGPKLLIQFQNNGVVDDSQLPKDRFSAERLKGVDSTLKIQPAKLEDSAVYLCASSSLLSSGSTDTQYFGPGTRLTVL.

The rearrangement uses TRBV10-2 and TRBJ1-5; 9 bases map to TRBD1. Germline V lookup: CDR1 WSHSY, CDR2 SAAADI. This CDR3 contains 18 residues. Unmatched junction bases numbered 14, after V lost 3 bases and J lost 5 bases. CDR3 in amino acids: CASSDPRTGTGIDQPQHF. CDR3 coding DNA: TGCGCCAGCAGTGACCCTCGTACCGGGACAGGGATCGATCAGCCCCAGCATTTT.

The rearrangement uses TRBV28 and TRBJ2-7, with TRBD2 as a possible D gene (5 bases). The CDR3 is made up of 11 amino acids. CDR1 and CDR2 from the germline V gene are MDHEN and SYDVKM. Deletions cut 10 bases from V and 4 bases from J, with 11 bases between. The chain's CDR3 is CATTRDYEQYF. The CDR3, as DNA: TGTGCCACCACTAGGGATTACGAGCAGTACTTC.

In its sample, this clonotype was seen a few times. V is TRBV28 and J is TRBJ1-1; no firm D call. The CDR3 has 13 residues. Germline V gives CDR1 MDHEN, CDR2 SYDVKM. Deletions cut 8 bases from V and 1 base from J, with 11 bases between. The CDR3 loop is CASDVGSNTEAFF. The CDR3 coding sequence is TGTGCCAGCGATGTTGGATCGAACACTGAAGCTTTCTTT.

The chain employs TRBV28 and TRBJ1-3; D remains unclear. The CDR3 totals 13 residues. Looked up from germline, CDR1 is MDHEN and CDR2 is SYDVKM. Trimming took off 6 bases at V and 2 bases at J, with 8 bases between the two ends. The CDR3 nucleotides are TGTGCCAGCAGCGGAGTTACTGGAAACACCATATATTTT. Protein product: CASSGVTGNTIYF.

This clonotype was seen only a few times. This sequence joins TRBV7-9 and TRBJ1-1; 11 nucleotides match TRBD1. CDR3 length: 16 residues. After removal of 1 base from V and 5 bases from J, the junction contained 6 bases not matched to a gene. Germline V gene sequence: CDR1 SEHNR, CDR2 FQNEAQ (reference sequence). The CDR3 reads CASSLGTGGALTEAFF. The CDR3 DNA follows: TGTGCCAGCAGCTTAGGGACAGGGGGCGCGTTAACTGAAGCTTTCTTT.

A few counts support this clonotype. This chain connects TRBV11-1 to TRBJ1-1; maybe TRBD1 (5 bases). The V end was cut by 6 bases, the J end by 1 base, with 15 bases between. CDR3 length: 15 amino acids. CDR1 and CDR2 from the germline V gene are SGHAT and FQDESV (reference sequence). The CDR3 reads CASRLPVGENTEAFF. The CDR3 nucleotides are TGTGCCAGCAGGCTACCGGTGGGGGAGAACACTGAAGCTTTCTTT.

The chain uses TRBV25-1 and TRBJ2-2, with D possibly matching TRBD1 (6 bases). With 4 bases removed from V and 4 bases from J, the gap between germline ends came to 13 bases. Germline loops: CDR1 MGHDK, CDR2 SYGVNS. This CDR3 is 15 amino acids long. The CDR3 sequence: CASSAAWGRTGELFF. In nucleotides, the CDR3 is TGTGCCAGCAGTGCCGCGTGGGGGCGCACCGGGGAGCTGTTTTTT.

This clonotype occurred many times. V is TRBV5-6 and J is TRBJ2-7; 8 positions agree with TRBD2. This CDR3 has 14 residues. CDR1 is SGHDT, CDR2 YYEEEE, per germline. The trim removed 4 bases at V and 6 bases at J, leaving 9 bases unmatched. The CDR3 reads CASSLGNSGVEQYV. The CDR3 nucleotides read TGTGCCAGCAGCCTGGGGAATAGCGGGGTCGAGCAGTACGTC.

The chain links TRBV2 to TRBJ2-6; D remains ambiguous. The CDR3 length is 15 residues. Germline V gives CDR1 SNHLY, CDR2 FYNNEI. Trimming took 6 bases from V and 0 from J, leaving 9 bases between them. The CDR3 DNA follows: TGTGCCAGCAGGTCAACAGCCTCTGGGGCCAACGTCCTGACTTTC. Translated: CASRSTASGANVLTF.

Only a few counts were recorded for this clonotype. V is TRBV12-3 or TRBV12-4 and J is TRBJ2-7, with D possibly TRBD2 on 5 matching bases. The V end was cut by 3 bases, the J end by 4 bases, with 34 bases between. CDR3 length equals 21 residues. The CDR3 loop reads CASSLGGPHAISLTLAYEQYF. CDR3 in DNA: TGTGCCAGCAGTTTGGGTGGGCCCCATGCCATATCCCTGACTCTAGCATACGAGCAGTACTTC.

The genes are TRBV6-1 and TRBJ2-3, with 7 nucleotides matching TRBD2. The CDR3 totals 15 residues. The V and J ends lost 3 bases and 4 bases, in that order; junction bases with no gene match: 7. Germline V gives CDR1 MNHNS, CDR2 SASEGT. The CDR3 region has the DNA TGTGCCAGCAGTGACACGGGGGGTGGGGCAGATACGCAGTATTTT. Amino acids: CASSDTGGGADTQYF.

The chain combines TRBV6-1 with TRBJ2-7; 10 bases fit TRBD2. CDR3 length equals 15 residues. J lost 4 bases, V lost 3 bases, and 6 bases had no gene match. Germline V CDR1 and CDR2: MNHNS, SASEGT. CDR3 sequence: CASSEHLTSGYEQYF. Here the CDR3 DNA reads TGTGCCAGCAGTGAGCATCTGACTAGCGGGTACGAGCAGTACTTC.

This clonotype came up many times. V gene TRBV12-3 or TRBV12-4 combines with J gene TRBJ2-3; perhaps TRBD2 as D (6 bases). The length of the CDR3 is 16 residues. V lost 5 bases and J lost 2, with 17 bases in between. CDR3 protein: CASSVTRDSYTDTQYF. CDR3 DNA: TGTGCCAGCAGTGTCACTCGGGACTCATACACAGATACGCAGTATTTT.

This clonotype turned up a few times. The chain employs TRBV25-1 and TRBJ1-1; 7 nucleotides match TRBD1. This CDR3 comprises 14 residues. Germline CDR1 is MGHDK and CDR2 is SYGVNS. The V segment lost 6 bases and the J segment 2 bases; nucleotides outside the gene matches: 6. CDR3 bases: TGTGCCAGCAGCTTGACAGGGCATAACACTGAAGCTTTCTTT. This gives the protein CASSLTGHNTEAFF. The full variable domain, its missing parts supplied by reference TRBV25-1 and TRBJ1-1, is EADIYQTPRYLVIGTGKKITLECSQTMGHDKMYWYQQDPGMELHLIHYSYGVNSTEKGDLSSESTVSRIRTEHFPLTLESARPSHTSQYLCASSLTGHNTEAFFGQGTRLTVV.

This sequence joins TRBV3-1 and TRBJ2-1; 16 bases align to TRBD2. Germline V gene data show CDR1 as LGHDT and CDR2 as YNNKEL (reference sequence). J gave up 5 bases and V 8 bases, and 18 bases lay outside the gene matches. This CDR3 is built from 20 residues. The CDR3 reads CASCKPFGTSGRARNNEQFF. Here the CDR3 DNA reads TGTGCCAGCTGCAAGCCCTTCGGGACTAGCGGGAGGGCGCGAAACAATGAGCAGTTCTTC.

The chain couples TRBV25-1 to TRBJ1-3, with D unresolved. With 3 bases removed from V and 0 bases from J, the gap between germline ends came to 9 bases. The germline CDR1 and CDR2 sequences are MGHDK and SYGVNS. CDR3 size: 15 residues. CDR3 sequence reads: CASSDPRTSGNTIYF. For the CDR3, the DNA is TGTGCCAGCAGTGACCCTAGGACCTCTGGAAACACCATATATTTT.

This clonotype appeared a few times. The chain has TRBV6-1 and TRBJ1-4, with D possibly matching TRBD1 (6 bases). Looked up from germline, CDR1 is MNHNS and CDR2 is SASEGT. Deletions cut 6 bases from V and 8 bases from J, with 13 bases between. The CDR3 is 13 residues long. CDR3 coding DNA: TGTGCCAGCAGATCCGGGACATTGGAAAAACTGTTTTTT. It specifies CASRSGTLEKLFF.

This clonotype appeared a few times. The rearrangement uses TRBV6-1 and TRBJ1-2, with 7 bases that match TRBD1. This CDR3 spans 15 amino acids. J gave up 5 bases and V 0 bases, and 6 bases lay outside the gene matches. Germline values: CDR1 MNHNS, CDR2 SASEGT. The CDR3 loop reads CASSEAPGGNYGYTF. CDR3 nucleotide sequence: TGTGCCAGCAGTGAAGCGCCAGGGGGTAATTATGGCTACACCTTC.

The chain carries TRBV4-1 and TRBJ2-6; 7 bases are a match to TRBD1. J gave up 2 bases and V 1 base, and 2 bases lay outside the gene matches. The CDR3 runs 16 residues. Germline assignment: CDR1 MGHRA and CDR2 YSYEKL. The DNA for the CDR3 is TGCGCCAGCAGCCAAGTAACAGGGGCTGGGGCCAACGTCCTGACTTTC. The encoded protein is CASSQVTGAGANVLTF.

This clonotype was detected a few times. The gene calls are TRBV15 and TRBJ2-7; 10 nucleotides agree with TRBD1. The germline gives CDR1 LNHNV, CDR2 YYDKDF (reference sequence). CDR3 length equals 15 residues. The V and J ends lost 5 bases and 7 bases, in that order; junction bases with no gene match: 11. In DNA, the CDR3 is TGTGCCACCAGCGGAGGGACAGGGGTTCAGTGGGAGCAGTACTTC. Protein sequence: CATSGGTGVQWEQYF.

The CDR3 here is CASSDNGDGGGKLFF. The CDR3 coding sequence is TGTGCCAGCAGTGATAACGGGGACGGCGGGGGAAAACTGTTTTTT. The V and J genes are TRBV2 and TRBJ1-4; D is possibly TRBD1 (5 bases). The CDR3 sequence is 15 residues long. Germline V gene sequence: CDR1 SNHLY, CDR2 FYNNEI. V gave up 3 bases and J gave up 10 bases, with 18 bases separating them.

There are a few counts of this clonotype. J is TRBJ2-1 and V is TRBV7-8; D remains unclear. V lost 0 bases to trimming and J lost 12 bases, with 18 bases between them. The CDR3 has 15 amino acids. CDR1 SGHVS and CDR2 FQNEAQ come from the germline V gene. In DNA, the CDR3 is TGTGCCAGCAGCTTAGCATGGGTCGATCCCAAGGGGCAGTTCTTC. It specifies CASSLAWVDPKGQFF.

V and J are TRBV5-1 and TRBJ2-7, with 9 bases fitting TRBD1. The V segment lost 6 bases and the J segment 0 bases; nucleotides outside the gene matches: 7. The germline gives CDR1 SGHRS, CDR2 YFSETQ. CDR3 length: 15 residues. CDR3 DNA sequence: TGCGCCAGCACCTCTGGACAGGGGAGCTCCTACGAGCAGTACGTC. Encoded protein: CASTSGQGSSYEQYV.

This chain links TRBV3-1 with TRBJ2-1; 7 nucleotides agree with TRBD2. The trim removed 0 bases at V and 3 bases at J, leaving 11 bases unmatched. Germline CDR1 reads LGHDT; CDR2 reads YNNKEL (reference sequence). This CDR3 spans 18 amino acids. This CDR3 reads CASSQDWGGSYFYNEQFF. The CDR3 bases are TGTGCCAGCAGCCAAGACTGGGGGGGGAGTTACTTCTACAATGAGCAGTTCTTC.

This clonotype has just a few counts. CDR3 bases: TGTGCCAGCAGCCACCCCGACAGGGGGATTGATGAGCAGTTCTTC. This encodes CASSHPDRGIDEQFF. This sequence joins TRBV14 and TRBJ2-1, with TRBD1 matching 9 bases. CDR1 and CDR2 (germline): SGHDN, FVKESK. V lost 3 bases, J lost 8 bases, and 8 bases stayed unmatched. This CDR3 is 15 amino acids long.

The V call is TRBV6-1, the J call TRBJ2-6; D not certain. The germline V gene encodes CDR1 MNHNS and CDR2 SASEGT. This CDR3 has 15 amino acids. V was trimmed by 6 bases and J by 0 bases, leaving 9 bases between them. The CDR3 region has the DNA TGTGCCAGCAGCACTCAGGACTCTGGGGCCAACGTCCTGACTTTC. It translates to CASSTQDSGANVLTF.